The rows below give T cell receptor beta chains drawn from one sample of a study of identical twins. TCRdb re-derived calls from the 5' RACE reads in MiXCR, one entry per CDR3 protein. The data contain some 1,600,000 distinct CDR3 sequences, about 31% of them singletons. The sample was cord blood. The receptors derive from a newborn girl in good health. Each CDR3 is given with its conserved first and last residue. A D gene is named only where the DNA matches it firmly. Part of the rows lack a size; the others show once, few, many or a class for expanded clones.

D gene,J gene,clone size,V gene,CDR3 DNA,CDR3 protein
NA,TRBJ2-5,NA,TRBV20-1,TGCAGTGCCCACCCTAGGTACCAAGAGACCCAGTACTTC,CSAHPRYQETQYF
TRBD2,TRBJ2-3,NA,TRBV20-1,TGCAGTGCTAGAGCGAGGGAGGGCCCCCATACGCAGTATTTT,CSARAREGPHTQYF
NA,TRBJ2-3,NA,TRBV29-1,TGCAGCGTTGAGGGGGGAAATGGGACGCGGAACACAGATACGCAGTATTTT,CSVEGGNGTRNTDTQYF
NA,TRBJ1-5,few,TRBV4-2,TGTGCCAGCAGCCAAGATCCGAGGGCTGATCAGCCCCAGCATTTT,CASSQDPRADQPQHF
TRBD2,TRBJ2-7,few,TRBV5-1,TGCGCCAGCAGCTCCGGACTGAGCGGGAGTGCTCCCTACGAGCAGTACTTC,CASSSGLSGSAPYEQYF
TRBD2,TRBJ2-1,NA,TRBV20-1,TGCAGTGCTCTTAGCGGGCGGGGCCATGAGCAGTTCTTC,CSALSGRGHEQFF
TRBD2,TRBJ2-3,NA,TRBV20-1,TGCAGTGCCAGGCCCGGGACTAGCGAAGTAGATACGCAGTATTTT,CSARPGTSEVDTQYF
NA,TRBJ2-6,few,TRBV20-1,TGCAGTGCTAGACGGGGAAGAGGGGCCAACGTCCTGACTTTC,CSARRGRGANVLTF
NA,TRBJ1-6,NA,TRBV20-1,TGCAGTGCTAGAGGGAGTCAGCAAAATTCACCCCTCCACTTT,CSARGSQQNSPLHF
NA,TRBJ1-2,NA,TRBV29-1,TGCAGCGTTGTAGTGAATGGCCTACAGGGTTATGGCTACACCTTC,CSVVVNGLQGYGYTF
NA,TRBJ2-3,NA,TRBV7-9,TGTGCCAGCAGCTTAATGGGGGCTGTTGCACAGATAACGCAGTATTTT,CASSLMGAVAQITQYF
NA,TRBJ2-7,few,TRBV12-3/TRBV12-4,TGTGCCAGCAGATACAATGAGCAGTACTTC,CASRYNEQYF
NA,TRBJ2-5,NA,TRBV12-3/TRBV12-4,TGTGCCAGCAGCCAACTAGCTAGGGAGACCCAGTACTTC,CASSQLARETQYF
TRBD2,TRBJ2-1,NA,TRBV5-1,TGCGCCAGCAGTAGCGGGGGCCGTTACAATGAGCAGTTCTTC,CASSSGGRYNEQFF
TRBD1,TRBJ1-1,many,TRBV6-1,TGTGCCAGCAGTGGACAGGGGTATACTGAAGCTTTCTTT,CASSGQGYTEAFF
NA,TRBJ1-6,NA,TRBV10-3,TGTGCCATCAGTGCCGGGAACCAGAATAATTCACCCCTCCACTTT,CAISAGNQNNSPLHF
NA,TRBJ1-5,NA,TRBV20-1,TGCAGTGCTAGAGATCCGGGAGGGGGCAATCAGCCCCAGCATTTT,CSARDPGGGNQPQHF
NA,TRBJ1-2,NA,TRBV6-5,TGTGCCAGCATGGGTCAGATCAGGTCATATGGCTACACCTTC,CASMGQIRSYGYTF
NA,TRBJ2-7,few,TRBV5-1,TGCGCCAGCAGCTTGGTAGTGGGGGTTGGGAATGAGCAGTACTTC,CASSLVVGVGNEQYF
NA,TRBJ1-6,NA,TRBV20-1,TGCAGTGCTAGAGATTTGGGCCGCCCGGTATATAATTCACCCCTCCACTTT,CSARDLGRPVYNSPLHF
NA,TRBJ2-3,NA,TRBV4-2,TGTGCCAGCAGCCAAGAAAAGAAAGCGGGACAGGGCACAGATACGCAGTATTTT,CASSQEKKAGQGTDTQYF
NA,TRBJ1-2,few,TRBV7-4,TGTGCCAGCAGCTGGTGGGAGCACTATGGCTACACCTTC,CASSWWEHYGYTF
NA,TRBJ1-2,few,TRBV20-1,TGCAGTGCTGGAGCTGACTATGGCTACACCTTC,CSAGADYGYTF
TRBD2,TRBJ2-3,NA,TRBV29-1,TGCAGCGTGGGACTAGCGGGAGAGGGCACAGATACGCAGTATTTT,CSVGLAGEGTDTQYF
NA,TRBJ2-7,many,TRBV10-3,TGTGCCATCAGGGCGGACGGGTACGAGCAGTACTTC,CAIRADGYEQYF
NA,TRBJ2-5,NA,TRBV13,TGTGCCAGCAGCACGAACCGAGAAGAGACCCAGTACTTC,CASSTNREETQYF
TRBD2,TRBJ2-5,NA,TRBV13,TGTGCCAGCAGCCGATTTCTGGCGGGGGGGCCGTCCAATGAGCAGTACTTC,CASSRFLAGGPSNEQYF
TRBD2,TRBJ2-5,NA,TRBV7-7,TGTGCCAGCAGCTTATATATGGGGGACTATGCGCAGTACTTC,CASSLYMGDYAQYF